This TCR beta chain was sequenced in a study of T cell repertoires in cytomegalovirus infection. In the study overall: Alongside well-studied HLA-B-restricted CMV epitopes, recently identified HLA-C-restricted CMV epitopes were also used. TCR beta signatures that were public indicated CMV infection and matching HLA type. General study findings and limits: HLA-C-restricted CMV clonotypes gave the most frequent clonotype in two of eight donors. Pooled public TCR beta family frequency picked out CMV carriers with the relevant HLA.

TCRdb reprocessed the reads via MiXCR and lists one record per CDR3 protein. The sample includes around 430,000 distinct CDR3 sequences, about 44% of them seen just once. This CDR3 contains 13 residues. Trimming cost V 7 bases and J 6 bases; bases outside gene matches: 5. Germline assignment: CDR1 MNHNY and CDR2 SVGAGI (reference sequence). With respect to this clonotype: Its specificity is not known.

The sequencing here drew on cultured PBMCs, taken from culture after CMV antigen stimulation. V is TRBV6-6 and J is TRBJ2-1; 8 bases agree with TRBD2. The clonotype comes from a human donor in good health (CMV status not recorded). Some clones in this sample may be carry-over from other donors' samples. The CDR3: CASTAGGTNEQFF. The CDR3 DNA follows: TGTGCCAGCACGGCGGGAGGTACCAATGAGCAGTTCTTC.